This entry lists 12 T cell receptor beta chains sequenced from one sample in a study of T-cell memory formation after mild COVID-19. TCRdb recomputed calls from the 5' RACE reads with MiXCR, one row per CDR3 protein. The table has 550,000 to 650,000 distinct CDR3 sequences, about 18% seen once. Specimen: PBMCs or a T cell subset sorted from them (not recorded which). These receptors were taken from an adult woman who had mild COVID-19 (a few samples of this study predate the infection). Cell type and time point are not known.

This clonotype has just a few counts. The V gene is TRBV5-4, the J gene TRBJ1-6; TRBD1 matches 8 bases. V lost 4 bases to trimming and J lost 8 bases; unmatched junction nucleotides: 11. The V gene's germline CDR1 is SGHNT and CDR2 YYREEE (reference sequence). There are 16 residues in the CDR3. Here the CDR3 DNA reads TGTGCCAGCAGCCCCTATGGCGGACAGGGTTATTCACCCCTCCACTTT. Protein product: CASSPYGGQGYSPLHF.

This clonotype was seen only a few times. The genes are TRBV6-4 and TRBJ2-3; 14 bases align to TRBD2. The CDR3 runs to 16 residues. V was clipped by 7 bases and J by 3 bases; unmatched bases: 6. The germline gives CDR1 MRHNA, CDR2 SNTAGT. CDR3 region: CASIGTSGSGTDTQYF. CDR3 DNA sequence: TGTGCCAGCATCGGGACTAGCGGGAGCGGAACAGATACGCAGTATTTT.

This chain uses TRBV9 with TRBJ2-6; 7 bases match TRBD1. CDR1 and CDR2 (germline): SGDLS, YYNGEE. V trimming: 3 bases; J trimming: 2 bases; junction bases outside the gene matches: 5. CDR3 length: 16 amino acids. The CDR3 bases are TGTGCCAGCAGCGGCCTGACAGGGACTGGGGCCAACGTCCTGACTTTC. Encoded protein: CASSGLTGTGANVLTF. Full variable domain (remainder filled in from reference TRBV9 and TRBJ2-6): DSGVTQTPKHLITATGQRVTLRCSPRSGDLSVYWYQQSLDQGLQFLIQYYNGEERAKGNILERFSAQQFPDLHSELNLSSLELGDSALYFCASSGLTGTGANVLTFGAGSRLTVL.

The sample holds a few counts of this clonotype. The rearrangement uses TRBV5-1 and TRBJ2-1, with D perhaps given as TRBD1 or TRBD2 (5 bases each). The CDR3 consists of 13 residues. The germline gives CDR1 SGHRS, CDR2 YFSETQ. The V end was cut by 0 bases, the J end by 7 bases, with 8 bases between. This CDR3 reads CASSLVGENEQFF. For the CDR3, the DNA is TGCGCCAGCAGCTTGGTAGGGGAGAATGAGCAGTTCTTC.

This clonotype has just a few counts. The V gene is TRBV29-1, the J gene TRBJ2-6, with unresolved D. Germline CDR1 SQVTM, CDR2 ANQGSEA. The ends were cut back, 7 bases at V and 4 bases at J, with 14 bases in the middle. This CDR3 region has 14 residues. The CDR3 bases are TGCAGCGCCGACGGTCTCGACGGGGCCAACGTCCTGACTTTC. Translation: CSADGLDGANVLTF.

The chain combines TRBV5-1 with TRBJ1-1; 9 nucleotides agree with TRBD1. V lost 4 bases to trimming and J lost 1 base; unmatched junction nucleotides: 5. Germline values: CDR1 SGHRS, CDR2 YFSETQ. This CDR3 is 15 amino acids long. CDR3 DNA: TGCGCCAGCAGCGGAGGGACAGGGCGGAACACTGAAGCTTTCTTT. Protein product: CASSGGTGRNTEAFF.

This clonotype has more than one count but fewer than ten. V gene TRBV5-4 combines with J gene TRBJ2-7, with 10 bases that match TRBD2. This CDR3 is built from 15 residues. The trim removed 3 bases at V and 4 bases at J, leaving 7 bases unmatched. Germline lookup yields CDR1 SGHNT and CDR2 YYREEE (reference sequence). CDR3 nucleotide sequence: TGTGCCAGCAGCTATTCTAGCGGGAGCAGATACGAGCAGTACTTC. Residues: CASSYSSGSRYEQYF.

In this sample, this clonotype turned up a few times. This chain uses TRBV12-3 or TRBV12-4 with TRBJ1-5, with D possibly matching TRBD1 (6 bases). CDR3 length: 20 residues. V lost 3 bases and J lost 1, with 25 bases in between. This CDR3 is CASSFRGLKWGDESNQPQHF. The CDR3 DNA follows: TGTGCCAGCAGTTTCAGGGGACTGAAGTGGGGTGATGAAAGCAATCAGCCCCAGCATTTT.

The genes are TRBV29-1 and TRBJ2-1; 9 positions match TRBD2. The CDR3 loop spans 13 amino acids. V dropped 3 bases and J dropped 9; count of bases not matched to a gene: 6. Germline CDR1 is SQVTM and CDR2 is ANQGSEA. This chain's CDR3 is CSVEAGGPSEQFF. CDR3 nucleotide sequence: TGCAGCGTTGAGGCGGGAGGGCCCTCTGAGCAGTTCTTC.

The rearrangement links TRBV7-3 to TRBJ2-5; unclear D gene. Germline V gene lookup returns CDR1 SGHTA and CDR2 FQGTGA. V lost 6 bases to trimming and J lost 4 bases, with 9 bases between them. The CDR3 sequence is 12 residues long. CDR3 sequence reads: CASSGSSETQYF. The CDR3 nucleotides read TGTGCCAGCAGTGGAAGCTCAGAGACCCAGTACTTC.

CDR3 amino acids: CASSLAAFVEQETQYF. DNA of the CDR3: TGCGCCAGCAGCTTGGCCGCGTTCGTGGAACAAGAGACCCAGTACTTC. This chain connects TRBV5-1 to TRBJ2-5; D unresolved. Trimming removed 0 bases from V and 2 bases from J, with 14 bases in between. There are 16 residues in the CDR3. The germline V gene has CDR1 SGHRS and CDR2 YFSETQ.

This clonotype appeared a few times. J is TRBJ1-1 and V is TRBV6-2 or TRBV6-3, with a weak D call TRBD1 (6 bases). Trimming left V 0 bases short and J 1 base short, with 9 bases between. The CDR3 spans 15 residues. Germline CDR1 and CDR2: MNHEY and SVGEGT. CDR3 sequence reads: CASSYSGGPNTEAFF. CDR3 DNA: TGTGCCAGCAGTTACTCGGGGGGCCCGAACACTGAAGCTTTCTTT.